What follows are 25 T cell receptor beta chains derived from one specimen sequenced in a study of siplizumab effects on memory and regulatory T cells. Measured with immunoSEQ multiplex PCR; TCRdb has only the in-frame clones, and not every one. This sample has around 100,000 clones; approximately 94% occur once, and the top ten carry 1% to 1.5%. Sample: non-Treg CD4+ T cells sorted from blood. The receptor set was obtained from a human donor in good health.

The chain carries TRBV27 and TRBJ2-1; D might be TRBD1 or TRBD2, each matching 5 bases. The CDR3 covers 13 residues. Germline CDR1 is MNHEY and CDR2 is SMNVEV (reference sequence). Trimming took 0 bases from V and 9 from J, leaving 9 bases between them. The CDR3 here is CASSLSGVFEQFF. The CDR3 DNA sequence: TGTGCCAGCAGTTTATCGGGGGTTTTTGAGCAGTTCTTC.

The rearrangement links TRBV30 to TRBJ1-5; no clear D gene. The CDR3 spans 14 residues. V was clipped by 0 bases and J by 1 base, with 7 bases between them. Germline lookup yields CDR1 GTSNPN and CDR2 SVGIG (reference sequence). The DNA of the CDR3 is TGTGCCTGGAGTGTAGCGGAGAGCAATCAGCCCCAGCATTTT. Amino acid sequence: CAWSVAESNQPQHF.

This chain links TRBV4-2 with TRBJ2-1; 9 positions agree with TRBD2. This CDR3 contains 16 residues. V dropped 0 bases and J dropped 7; count of bases not matched to a gene: 7. Germline assignment: CDR1 LGHNA and CDR2 YNFKEQ. CDR3 bases: TGTGCCAGCAGCCAAGATCCAGGACTAGCGCGTAATGAGCAGTTCTTC. Translating gives CASSQDPGLARNEQFF.

Here the CDR3 DNA reads TGTGCCTGGGCAAGCGGGAGAGGCCTCGAGCAGTACTTC. Translated, it gives CAWASGRGLEQYF. This chain links TRBV30 with TRBJ2-7, with 8 bases identical to TRBD2. CDR1 is GTSNPN and CDR2 is SVGIG in the germline V gene (reference sequence). The CDR3 has 13 amino acids. Trimming took 5 bases from V and 6 from J; bases not matched to a gene: 9.

The V call is TRBV19, the J call TRBJ1-5; D remains unclear. Trimming pared 6 bases from V and 5 bases from J, leaving 20 bases between. This CDR3 region has 16 residues. Per germline, CDR1 LNHDA and CDR2 SQIVND (reference sequence). CDR3 residues: CASRWTYSRIDQPQHF. CDR3 sequence (DNA): TGTGCCAGTAGATGGACCTACTCCAGAATAGATCAGCCCCAGCATTTT.

The rearrangement links TRBV19 to TRBJ2-7; either TRBD1 or TRBD2 may supply D (6 bases each). Germline V gene data show CDR1 as LNHDA and CDR2 as SQIVND (reference sequence). The CDR3 runs to 19 residues. V was cut by 1 base and J by 1 base, with 23 bases left in between. The CDR3 here is CASSIVGGRGRLFSYEQYF. The CDR3 region has the DNA TGTGCCAGTAGTATAGTCGGGGGCAGGGGCCGCCTTTTTTCCTACGAGCAGTACTTC.

The chain has TRBV28 and TRBJ1-3; D unclear. The V gene lost 2 bases and the J gene lost 0 bases, with 8 bases spanning the gap. The CDR3 sequence is 15 residues long. Germline CDR1 MDHEN, CDR2 SYDVKM. The CDR3 loop is CASSLRTHSGNTIYF. DNA for the CDR3: TGTGCCAGCAGTTTAAGGACGCACTCTGGAAACACCATATATTTT.

The chain joins TRBV5-6 to TRBJ2-3; D is ambiguous. V was trimmed by 0 bases and J by 2 bases, leaving 10 bases between them. The CDR3 extends over 15 amino acids. Germline loops: CDR1 SGHDT, CDR2 YYEEEE. CDR3 protein: CASSLAAFYTDTQYF. Here the CDR3 DNA reads TGTGCCAGCAGCTTGGCGGCCTTTTACACAGATACGCAGTATTTT.

This chain connects TRBV21-1 to TRBJ1-2. TRBV21-1 is assigned pseudogene status. This CDR3 contains 14 residues. CDR3 DNA: TGTGCCAGCAGCACACTCACGGGGAACTATGGCTACACCTTC. It translates to CASSTLTGNYGYTF.

This rearrangement joins TRBV6-1 to TRBJ2-2; 13 bases line up with TRBD2. V was pared by 7 bases and J by 4 bases, with 3 bases of the junction left unmatched. Per germline, CDR1 MNHNS and CDR2 SASEGT. The CDR3 has 15 amino acids. CDR3 nucleotide sequence: TGTGCCAGCACCCGACTAGCGGGGGGCACCGGGGAGCTGTTTTTT. Its translation is CASTRLAGGTGELFF.

The rearrangement uses TRBV2 and TRBJ1-3; D may be TRBD1 (6 bases). Per the germline V gene, CDR1 is SNHLY and CDR2 is FYNNEI. The CDR3 is 14 residues long. The V gene lost 3 bases and the J gene lost 4 bases, with 10 bases spanning the gap. CDR3 nucleotide sequence: TGTGCCAGCAGTGAGTCGGGGGCCGGAAACACCATATATTTT. This sequence encodes CASSESGAGNTIYF.

The chain is built from TRBV27 and TRBJ1-2, with D hard to call. Trimming pared 6 bases from V and 1 base from J, leaving 6 bases between. This CDR3 comprises 12 residues. The germline V gene has CDR1 MNHEY and CDR2 SMNVEV (reference sequence). CDR3 in DNA: TGTGCCAGCAGGCGGGGTAACTATGGCTACACCTTC. This codes for CASRRGNYGYTF.

The V call is TRBV15, the J call TRBJ1-1; TRBD1 agrees at 7 bases. The junction had 5 bases not matched to a gene; V was cut back by 4 bases and J by 6 bases. The CDR3 runs 13 residues. Germline CDR1 LNHNV, CDR2 YYDKDF (reference sequence). CDR3 sequence reads: CATSIWTGAEAFF. In DNA form, the CDR3 reads TGTGCCACCAGCATATGGACAGGCGCTGAAGCTTTCTTT. The full variable domain, with the rest looked up from reference TRBV15 and TRBJ1-1, is DAMVIQNPRYQVTQFGKPVTLSCSQTLNHNVMYWYQQKSSQAPKLLFHYYDKDFNNEADTPDNFQSRRPNTSFCFLDIRSPGLGDTAMYLCATSIWTGAEAFFGQGTRLTVV.

This chain uses TRBV5-8 with TRBJ1-2, with D perhaps TRBD1 (5 bases). This CDR3 is 14 amino acids long. Trimming stripped 5 bases from V and 3 bases from J, with 14 bases between. CDR1 SGHTS and CDR2 YDEGEE come from the germline V gene. The CDR3 spells CASSPQGSDYGYTF. CDR3 DNA: TGTGCCAGCAGTCCTCAGGGTTCAGACTATGGCTACACCTTC. The full variable domain, with the rest looked up from reference TRBV5-8 and TRBJ1-2, is EAGVTQSPTHLIKTRGQQATLRCSPISGHTSVYWYQQALGLGLQFLLWYDEGEERNRGNFPPRFSGRQFPNYSSELNVNALELEDSALYLCASSPQGSDYGYTFGSGTRLTVV.

The gene calls are TRBV18 and TRBJ2-1; either TRBD1 or TRBD2 may supply D (5 bases each). Deletions cut 3 bases from V and 6 bases from J, with 15 bases between. This CDR3 is built from 15 residues. In germline, CDR1 is KGHSH, CDR2 LQKENI. CDR3 residues: CASSPGQGPSNEQFF. The CDR3 DNA sequence: TGTGCCAGCTCACCGGGGCAGGGACCCTCCAATGAGCAGTTCTTC.

This sequence joins TRBV28 and TRBJ2-1; the match to TRBD1 covers 9 bases. The ends lost 3 bases at V and 4 bases at J; junction bases unmatched: 7. Germline V gene data show CDR1 as MDHEN and CDR2 as SYDVKM. CDR3 length equals 16 residues. The CDR3: CASSFTGTGSYNEQFF. CDR3 in DNA: TGTGCCAGCAGTTTTACCGGGACAGGGTCGTACAATGAGCAGTTCTTC.

The V call is TRBV10-3, the J call TRBJ2-5; TRBD2 agrees at 14 bases. Per the germline V gene, CDR1 is ENHRY and CDR2 is SYGVKD. Trimming removed 6 bases from V and 4 bases from J; junction bases left unmatched: 7. The CDR3 spans 16 residues. The CDR3: CAISPAGTSGRETQYF. The CDR3 DNA sequence: TGTGCCATCAGCCCGGCGGGGACTAGCGGGAGAGAGACCCAGTACTTC.

The chain uses TRBV5-6 and TRBJ1-1; weak D call: TRBD1 (5 bases). Germline loops: CDR1 SGHDT, CDR2 YYEEEE. V dropped 0 bases and J dropped 4 bases, with 10 bases sitting between them. The CDR3 contains 14 residues. CDR3 protein: CASSLGGASTEAFF. The CDR3 bases are TGTGCCAGCAGCTTGGGTGGGGCGTCCACTGAAGCTTTCTTT. The full variable domain, rest sourced from reference TRBV5-6 and TRBJ1-1, is DAGVTQSPTHLIKTRGQQVTLRCSPKSGHDTVSWYQQALGQGPQFIFQYYEEEERQRGNFPDRFSGHQFPNYSSELNVNALLLGDSALYLCASSLGGASTEAFFGQGTRLTVV.

The chain uses TRBV6-5 and TRBJ2-3; the D is unclear. With 3 bases removed from V and 3 bases from J, the gap between germline ends came to 7 bases. CDR1 is MNHEY and CDR2 is SVGAGI in the germline V gene. The CDR3 has 13 residues. Written as DNA, the CDR3 is TGTGCCAGCAGTTATGTGCGGACAGATACGCAGTATTTT. It yields the protein CASSYVRTDTQYF.

The rearrangement joins TRBV7-9 to TRBJ1-1; D is undetermined. V was cut by 2 bases and J by 1 base, with 5 bases left in between. CDR3 length: 13 residues. Germline-derived CDR1 and CDR2 are SEHNR and FQNEAQ (reference sequence). For the CDR3, the DNA is TGTGCCAGCAGCTTAAGGGAGAACACTGAAGCTTTCTTT. Translated: CASSLRENTEAFF.

The rearrangement links TRBV6-1 to TRBJ1-1; no definite D call. The CDR3 loop spans 15 amino acids. V dropped 5 bases and J dropped 1 base, with 14 bases sitting between them. In germline, CDR1 is MNHNS, CDR2 SASEGT. The CDR3 protein is CASSPRSVGNTEAFF. Here the CDR3 DNA reads TGTGCCAGCAGTCCTCGGAGCGTTGGGAACACTGAAGCTTTCTTT.

This sequence joins TRBV7-9 and TRBJ2-5; a possible D gene is TRBD2 (6 bases). Germline V gene data show CDR1 as SEHNR and CDR2 as FQNEAQ (reference sequence). This CDR3 contains 12 residues. Trimming stripped 1 base from V and 11 bases from J, with 11 bases between. This chain's CDR3 is CASSLVPGVQYF. As DNA, the CDR3 is TGTGCCAGCAGCTTAGTTCCGGGGGTACAGTACTTC.

V gene TRBV15 combines with J gene TRBJ2-2; D is possibly TRBD1 (6 bases). Germline-derived CDR1 and CDR2 are LNHNV and YYDKDF (reference sequence). V lost 5 bases to trimming and J lost 0 bases, with 19 bases between them. The CDR3 runs 18 residues. The CDR3 DNA is TGTGCCACCAGCCCCTTGTATATGAGGGGGTCGAACACCGGGGAGCTGTTTTTT. Translated, it gives CATSPLYMRGSNTGELFF.

The J gene is TRBJ2-3, the V gene TRBV11-2, with D perhaps matching TRBD2 (5 bases). Germline values: CDR1 SGHAT, CDR2 FQNNGV. V lost 2 bases to trimming and J lost 0 bases, with 9 bases between them. CDR3 length: 15 residues. Here the CDR3 DNA reads TGTGCCAGCAGCTTACGAGGGATTAGCACAGATACGCAGTATTTT. Its protein is CASSLRGISTDTQYF.

The gene calls are TRBV19 and TRBJ1-2; D is perhaps TRBD1 (6 bases). The CDR3 consists of 13 residues. Trimming took 9 bases from V and 7 from J, leaving 18 bases between them. Per germline, CDR1 LNHDA and CDR2 SQIVND (reference sequence). The CDR3 loop reads CASKTGRVSGYTF. CDR3 nucleotide sequence: TGTGCCAGCAAAACAGGGAGGGTGTCTGGCTACACCTTC.